One sample yielded the 15 T cell receptor beta chains listed below, sequenced in a study of blood T cell repertoires in COVID-19. Repertoires were generated with immunoSEQ multiplex PCR, while TCRdb's copy carries only in-frame clones and drops some. This sample has about 250,000 clones, with about nine tenths found just once. Sequenced: PBMCs or T cells enriched from blood (not recorded which). The receptors derive from a woman in her thirties with acute COVID-19.

The chain has TRBV6-1 and TRBJ2-3; possibly TRBD1 for D (6 bases). This CDR3 spans 16 amino acids. Germline V gives CDR1 MNHNS, CDR2 SASEGT. With 1 base removed from V and 4 bases from J, the gap between germline ends came to 15 bases. Here the CDR3 reads CASSEGRGTISDTQYF. In DNA form, the CDR3 reads TGTGCCAGCAGTGAAGGGAGAGGGACAATCTCAGATACGCAGTATTTT.

The chain joins TRBV3-1 (or the pseudogene TRBV3-2) to TRBJ1-4; no clear D gene. The V and J ends lost 9 bases and 6 bases respectively, with 14 bases between them. Germline CDR1 and CDR2: LGHDT and YNNKEL (reference sequence). The CDR3 totals 13 residues. CDR3: CASGGSRDEKLFF. The CDR3 bases are TGTGCCAGTGGAGGCTCAAGGGATGAAAAACTGTTTTTT.

The V call is TRBV28, the J call TRBJ1-2; 10 bases match TRBD1. CDR1 and CDR2 (germline): MDHEN, SYDVKM. The ends lost 6 bases at V and 6 bases at J; junction bases unmatched: 16. The CDR3 is 17 amino acids. CDR3: CASRGPTRDRGEHGYTF. CDR3 DNA sequence: TGTGCCAGCAGAGGGCCCACCCGGGACAGGGGTGAGCATGGCTACACCTTC.

The V gene is TRBV12-3 or TRBV12-4, the J gene TRBJ2-2; unclear D gene. This CDR3 region has 13 residues. V lost 7 bases, J lost 6 bases, and 12 bases lay in between. The CDR3 here is CASILRSPGELFF. As DNA, the CDR3 is TGTGCCAGCATTTTGAGGTCCCCCGGGGAGCTGTTTTTT.

The chain has TRBV5-4 and TRBJ1-2, with 10 bases that match TRBD1. V shed 4 bases and J 9 bases; nucleotides not matched to a gene: 9. Germline values: CDR1 SGHNT, CDR2 YYREEE (reference sequence). This CDR3 is 14 amino acids long. The CDR3 bases are TGTGCCAGCAGCGCCGGGACAGGGGTCCCGAGCTACACCTTC. It is translated as CASSAGTGVPSYTF.

The chain is built from TRBV4-1 and TRBJ2-3; 7 nucleotides match TRBD2. Trimming at V came to 2 bases and at J to 4 bases, leaving 18 bases not matched to a gene. Germline V gives CDR1 MGHRA, CDR2 YSYEKL. This CDR3 comprises 19 residues. The CDR3: CASSQIVFVGTTKADTQYF. CDR3 nucleotides: TGCGCCAGCAGCCAAATTGTTTTCGTCGGGACTACAAAAGCAGATACGCAGTATTTT.

This sequence joins TRBV5-5 and TRBJ2-5; TRBD1 matches at 7 bases. The V segment lost 1 base and the J segment 5 bases; nucleotides outside the gene matches: 11. The CDR3 sequence is 16 residues long. Germline CDR1 reads SGHKS; CDR2 reads YYEKEE (reference sequence). CDR3 in DNA: TGTGCCAGCAGCTTGAGAGACAGACTACAGGGGGAGACCCAGTACTTC. Protein product: CASSLRDRLQGETQYF. The full variable domain, completed using reference TRBV5-5 and TRBJ2-5, is DAGVTQSPTHLIKTRGQQVTLRCSPISGHKSVSWYQQVLGQGPQFIFQYYEKEERGRGNFPDRFSARQFPNYSSELNVNALLLGDSALYLCASSLRDRLQGETQYFGPGTRLLVL.

The table lists this clone with a few counts. This chain joins TRBV14 and TRBJ1-3, with D unresolved. Germline CDR1 SGHDN, CDR2 FVKESK. Between the trimmed V and J ends, which lost 0 bases and 2 bases, there was a span of 11 bases. This CDR3 spans 16 amino acids. The CDR3 loop reads CASSQEVGFPGNTIYF. The CDR3 DNA sequence: TGTGCCAGCAGCCAAGAGGTCGGTTTCCCTGGAAACACCATATATTTT.

The rearrangement joins TRBV29-1 to TRBJ1-3; tentative D call: TRBD1 (5 bases). V was cut by 7 bases and J by 4 bases, with 11 bases left in between. The CDR3 extends over 12 amino acids. From germline, CDR1 is SQVTM and CDR2 ANQGSEA. In DNA, the CDR3 is TGCAGCGCTGCGGGGCTAGGAAACACCATATATTTT. Amino acid sequence: CSAAGLGNTIYF.

The V gene is TRBV6-5, the J gene TRBJ2-3, with D tentatively TRBD1 (6 bases). Germline V lookup: CDR1 MNHEY, CDR2 SVGAGI. The CDR3 is made up of 15 amino acids. V was cut by 6 bases and J by 0 bases, with 13 bases left in between. The CDR3 here is CASSKEQGSTDTQYF. In nucleotides, the CDR3 is TGTGCCAGCAGCAAAGAACAGGGAAGCACAGATACGCAGTATTTT.

The V gene is TRBV10-1, the J gene TRBJ1-1, with D tentatively TRBD1 (5 bases). The V end lost 4 bases, the J end lost 2 bases, and 8 bases lay between the germline ends. The CDR3 has 13 amino acids. Germline CDR1 reads WNHNN; CDR2 reads SYGVQD (reference sequence). CDR3 protein: CASSAGLNTEAFF. The CDR3 nucleotides read TGCGCCAGCAGTGCAGGGCTCAACACTGAAGCTTTCTTT.

The chain has TRBV29-1 and TRBJ1-1; tentative D call: TRBD1 (5 bases). Germline CDR1 is SQVTM and CDR2 is ANQGSEA. The CDR3 is 12 amino acids. This CDR3 is CSVHGGGTEAFF. The CDR3 DNA is TGCAGTGTCCACGGGGGAGGGACTGAAGCTTTCTTT.

The chain joins TRBV18 to TRBJ2-3, with 7 positions matching TRBD2. The CDR3 consists of 17 residues. CDR1 is KGHSH, CDR2 LQKENI, per germline. V lost 2 bases and J lost 3; bases outside the gene matches: 11. CDR3 region: CASSPNRGLGATDTQYF. The CDR3 DNA reads TGTGCCAGCTCACCAAATCGCGGACTAGGAGCTACAGATACGCAGTATTTT.

This chain joins TRBV20-1 and TRBJ1-2; D gene ambiguous. The CDR3 consists of 11 residues. Trimming removed 6 bases at V and 6 bases at J, with 11 bases between. Per germline, CDR1 DFQATT and CDR2 SNEGSKA (reference sequence). The chain's CDR3 is CSAIVLDGYTF. The CDR3 coding sequence is TGCAGTGCAATTGTACTTGATGGCTACACCTTC.

J is TRBJ1-5 and V is TRBV7-2; weak D call: TRBD1 (5 bases). Trimming removed 5 bases from V and 1 base from J, with 15 bases in between. Germline V gene data show CDR1 as SGHTA and CDR2 as FQGNSA. CDR3 length: 16 amino acids. CDR3 amino acids: CASSLAGQASNQPQHF. In DNA form, the CDR3 reads TGTGCCAGCAGCCTGGCGGGGCAGGCCAGCAATCAGCCCCAGCATTTT.